This TCR beta chain comes out of a study of CD8 T cells in ankylosing spondylitis. Study-level findings and limits: Reported data indicate significant enrichment of disease-linked clones within matched ankylosing spondylitis synovial fluid. A TCR beta motif made of several highly homologous variants seemed typical of ankylosing spondylitis blood. Existing reports had already noted some motif variants in reactive arthritis synovial fluid and blood. In peripheral blood, disease-linked CD8+ clones occurred at relatively low frequencies.

The length of the CDR3 is 13 residues. V lost 6 bases and J 1 base, leaving 12 bases between the germline ends. CDR1 DFQATT and CDR2 SNEGSKA come from the germline V gene (reference sequence). Libraries for TCR beta were made by quantitative 5'-RACE with molecular barcodes. TCRdb itself ran the 5' RACE reads through MiXCR, one entry per CDR3 protein. This sample has 800,000 to 900,000 distinct CDR3 sequences; 12% occur once, and the top ten carry more than 0.5%. This clonotype was counted at least ten times. Its specificity is not known. The sequencing sample was made of blood, either unsorted or a sorted T cell fraction (not recorded which). The TCR was taken from a male donor with ankylosing spondylitis. The chain employs TRBV20-1 and TRBJ1-1; perhaps TRBD1 as D (5 bases). The CDR3 region has the DNA TGCAGTGCCGAGGACATTCGGAACACTGAAGCTTTCTTT. This codes for CSAEDIRNTEAFF.